This T cell receptor (beta chain) was sequenced during a study of chemoradiotherapy in HPV16-positive cancers (dated by TCRdb to between 2021 and 2024). About the investigation overall: Using functional T-cell assays on cells from a couple of HPV16-positive patients, the researchers defined candidate HPV-specific T-cell clones and common TCR motifs. The study asked whether T-cell immunity to the HPV oncoproteins E6 and E7 changes during chemoradiotherapy and whether this immunity affects survival. The candidate HPV-specific TCRs and motifs were subsequently tracked in TCR repertoires obtained from approximately 86 patients with HPV-related cancers.

Library method: the immunoSEQ multiplex PCR assay. The clones in this table, taken by TCRdb from immuneACCESS, are in-frame only. Not every clone is retained; where verified, under half of the shortfall comes from an unresolved V gene, and the cause of the rest is unknown. The sample includes approximately 7,200 clones, with more than 60% observed a single time. Approximately 17% of the sample is held by the ten biggest clonotypes. CDR1 and CDR2 (LNHDA, SQIVND) derive from the germline V gene (reference sequence). V is reduced by 5 bases and J by 0 bases, leaving a spacing of 11 bases between them. The CDR3 starts with the cysteine, ends with the phenylalanine, and has 15 residues. The retained sequence is limited to the CDR3, 45 bases, with the frame set at the first base. The paper's findings and limits, for the study overall: Only a couple of HPV16-positive patients were used to derive the functional definition of HPV-specific T cells, and the survival association was reported for HPV16-positive patients. Among HPV16-positive patients, expansion of HPV-responsive T cells during chemoradiotherapy was associated with better recurrence-free survival. Expansion of candidate HPV-specific clones and E7-related TCR motifs was observed in the tumor microenvironment during treatment, whereas no such expansion was observed for non-HPV-specific T cells.

In its sample, this clone was seen a few times. Its binding antigen is unknown. No quality values exist for individual bases; no much larger clone is one base distant. Repertoires were sampled repeatedly over the course of chemoradiotherapy, so clonal expansion could be followed in the tumor microenvironment. The rearrangement combines TRBV19 with TRBJ2-1, with the D gene not confidently named. This TCR was sampled from a human donor with HPV-associated anogenital cancer. The specimen was obtained from a patient who underwent chemoradiotherapy. The DNA sequence reads TGTGCCAGTAGTTTCTCCCGGGCCTCCTACAATGAGCAGTTCTTC. Translated, it gives CASSFSRASYNEQFF.